This T cell receptor beta chain was profiled in a study of blood T cell repertoires in COVID-19 (TCRdb year 2020). In the study overall: Collaborator samples came from the United States, Italy and Spain and covered acute and convalescent phases of COVID-19. The material from the prospective study consisted of cDNA or gDNA derived from T cells, B-cell-depleted T cells, or PBMCs. Deeply sampled blood TCRbeta repertoires from subjects exposed to, actively infected with, or recovered from COVID-19 were included in the dataset. The repertoires were released in a freely available public database meant as a resource for research on the immune response to SARS-CoV-2. Samples were obtained from the ongoing ImmuneRACE study (first 160 participants) and from about 1,300 subjects provided by 6 global collaborators. A de-identified subject ID, COVID-19 status, age in years and sex were almost always included in the sample metadata. Where HLA class I and class II types were available, the types were taken from metadata supplied by the sample provider, not from assay-based typing. Study-level results and caveats: Clinical and demographic metadata were provided uncurated, with the amount varying by source and participant.

Each collaborating institution followed its own protocols to collect whole blood in K2EDTA tubes. For TCRbeta analysis, collaborators shipped samples as frozen whole blood, isolated PBMCs, or DNA extracted from either of those sample types. Details on this clone: There is no known antigen for this receptor. Base qualities are not recorded, but no much larger clone differs from it by a single base.

The germline V gene sets CDR1 to SGHRS and CDR2 to YFSETQ. Its CDR3 holds 17 amino acids, cysteine through phenylalanine. CDR3 DNA is the only sequence kept; it has 51 bases, read in frame from the first base. From V the trimming removes 4 bases and from J it removes 9 bases, while the gene matches leave 17 bases of the junction unaccounted for. The immunoSEQ Assay, a bias-controlled multiplex PCR, was used to amplify TCRbeta CDR3 regions from genomic DNA. The study's own analysis went as follows. The number of nucleated cells in each sample was estimated from the amplification of reference gene primers within the assay. To quantify the absolute abundance of each unique TCRbeta CDR3 rearrangement, sequence reads were collapsed and filtered. For each sample, productive Simpson clonality was calculated as the square root of Simpson's diversity index over productive rearrangements. This immuneACCESS table, as held by TCRdb, lists in-frame sequences with V and J called but not all clones. Of the missing ones, under half trace to an unresolved V gene in checked studies; the others have no known cause. V and J calls and clone size are copied from that table; D and trimming were computed from the DNA. The sample has under 450,000 clones on record, roughly 80% of them singletons. More than 1% of the sample is held by the ten biggest clonotypes.

The sequence is built from TRBV5-1 and TRBJ2-1, with TRBD1 matching 9 junction bases. This clonotype originated in a human donor with acute or convalescent COVID-19. The donor label of this sample is uncertain. Sequencing used peripheral blood. The CDR3 amino acid sequence is: CASSTAFRDRVKGEQFF. In nucleotide form, the sequence is TGCGCCAGCAGCACAGCCTTCCGGGACAGGGTCAAGGGTGAGCAGTTCTTC.